This T cell receptor (beta chain) was sequenced for a study of memory B cells and T cells in multiple sclerosis. This CDR3 spans 14 amino acids. With 2 bases clipped from V and 3 bases from J, the junction kept 3 bases outside the gene matches. The germline V gene encodes CDR1 MNHEY and CDR2 SMNVEV (reference sequence). Sequencing used immunoSEQ multiplex PCR; TCRdb keeps in-frame clones, though not all of them. The profile shows around 50,000 clones, over 75% of them singletons. Concerning this clone itself: Its antigen is not known.

Notes on the study in general: Compartments had unequal clone-set sizes, affecting shared clonotype counts.

CFSE-dim autoproliferating and CFSE-high non-proliferating T cells from unstimulated culture were sequenced separately. Cultures began with about 4.6x10^7 CFSE-labeled PBMCs, unstimulated for roughly 7 days, with replicate wells pooled. PBMCs were labeled with around 0.5 uM CFSE and cultured without exogenous stimuli. This rearrangement joins TRBV27 to TRBJ1-1, with 7 nucleotides matching TRBD1. The source is a human donor with multiple sclerosis. Sequenced: PBMCs from blood kept in culture. The CDR3 nucleotides are TGTGCCAGCAGTTTAGTCGACAGGGACACTGAAGCTTTCTTT. Translation gives CASSLVDRDTEAFF.